One T cell receptor (beta chain) is described in this entry. Its antigen is as yet unknown. Tuberculin skin test and IGRA determined adolescents' latent tuberculosis status at entry. Repertoires were generated with immunoSEQ multiplex PCR, while TCRdb's copy carries only in-frame clones and drops some. The table shows roughly 41,000 clones, with around 93% occurring only once. The data belong to a study of T cells in tuberculosis. Study-wide findings and caveats: Cases with active tuberculosis were adults, while controls were adolescents. Shorter CDR3-alpha in active tuberculosis partly drove smaller distances. GEM motif frequencies gave around 70% accuracy; the GMM repertoire gave roughly 90%.

In germline, CDR1 is KGHSH, CDR2 LQKENI. Trimming left V 6 bases short and J 4 bases short, with 16 bases between. The CDR3 is 15 residues long. This sequence was found in a donor aged 10-29 years with latent tuberculosis or without tuberculosis infection. Some clones in this sample may be carry-over from other donors' samples. J is TRBJ1-3 and V is TRBV18; possibly TRBD1 for D (6 bases). The sequenced sample was PBMCs. The CDR3 sequence: CASSSTGWVGNTIYF. As DNA, the CDR3 is TGTGCCAGCTCGTCGACAGGATGGGTCGGAAACACCATATATTTT.